The rows below give T cell receptor beta chains drawn from one sample of a study of human T cells and chemical hapten exposure. From the RACE reads, TCRdb called clonotypes with MiXCR, one entry per CDR3 protein. The sample has about 51,000 distinct CDR3 sequences; over 8% are singletons. The sample consisted of whole blood, taken in connection with sensitization to the hapten diphenylcyclopropenone (DPC). Receptor source: a woman aged 35 to 49 with alopecia areata. Some clones in this sample may be carry-over from other donors' samples. Both conserved end residues are part of each CDR3. D genes are given only for firm matches. A row's size may be missing; if present it is once, few, many or a size class.

j_call clone_size v_call d_call cdr3_aa cdr3_nt
TRBJ2-1 - TRBV20-1 - CSARAGLETNEQFF TGCAGTGCTAGGGCGGGACTGGAAACAAATGAGCAGTTCTTC
TRBJ2-3 many TRBV2 TRBD2 CASSTPGGRLAGEGTDTQYF TGTGCCAGCAGTACCCCCGGGGGCCGGCTAGCGGGGGAGGGCACAGATACGCAGTATTTT
TRBJ2-7 many TRBV7-9 TRBD1 CASSLPATGPYEQYF TGTGCCAGCAGCCTCCCGGCGACAGGGCCCTACGAGCAGTACTTC
TRBJ2-7 - TRBV20-1 TRBD1 CSARLGQGTPNRWDPSEQYF TGCAGTGCCCGCCTGGGACAGGGGACCCCCAATAGGTGGGACCCCTCCGAGCAGTACTTC
TRBJ2-3 many TRBV20-1 TRBD2 CSARVWAGGRDTQYF TGCAGTGCTAGAGTTTGGGCGGGGGGACGAGATACGCAGTATTTT
TRBJ2-2 many TRBV7-3 - CASSPRDRPGELFF TGTGCCAGCAGCCCAAGGGACCGGCCCGGGGAGCTGTTTTTT
TRBJ1-5 many TRBV27 - CASSLGLLEGDSNQPQHF TGTGCCAGCAGTTTGGGGCTCCTGGAGGGGGATAGCAATCAGCCCCAGCATTTT
TRBJ1-1 few TRBV6-2/TRBV6-3 TRBD1 CASRTTGKAEAFF TGTGCCAGCAGAACGACAGGGAAGGCTGAAGCTTTCTTT
TRBJ1-1 many TRBV3-1 TRBD1 CASSRQGFGTEAFF TGTGCCAGCAGCCGACAGGGATTTGGCACTGAAGCTTTCTTT
TRBJ2-7 many TRBV5-5 TRBD1 CASTIAGGTGYEQYF TGTGCCAGCACTATTGCGGGTGGGACAGGTTACGAGCAGTACTTC
TRBJ2-5 many TRBV11-2 - CASSPSDFVRGDQETQYF TGTGCCAGCAGCCCCTCCGATTTTGTCCGCGGGGACCAAGAGACCCAGTACTTC
TRBJ2-7 few TRBV27 TRBD2 CASRTSGFYEQYF TGTGCCAGCAGAACTAGCGGTTTCTACGAGCAGTACTTC
TRBJ2-3 - TRBV4-3 - CASSQDRGTDTQYF TGCGCCAGCAGCCAAGATCGAGGGACAGATACGCAGTATTTT
TRBJ2-1 few TRBV6-5 - CASSYKGYDNEQFF TGTGCCAGCAGTTACAAAGGCTATGACAATGAGCAGTTCTTC
TRBJ2-7 many TRBV28 - CASSLRDRPRYF TGTGCCAGCAGTTTACGGGACCGCCCGCGGTACTTC
TRBJ2-3 few TRBV5-4 TRBD2 CASSLAWRGVTDTQYF TGTGCCAGCAGCTTGGCCTGGCGGGGGGTGACAGATACGCAGTATTTT
TRBJ1-4 many TRBV7-8 - CASSLAQDAVGEKLFF TGTGCCAGCAGCTTAGCCCAGGATGCTGTGGGTGAAAAACTGTTTTTT
TRBJ2-6 - TRBV18 - CASSPAGYKFSGANVLTF TGTGCCAGCTCACCAGCCGGATACAAATTCTCTGGGGCCAACGTCCTGACTTTC
TRBJ2-7 - TRBV2 TRBD1 CASSKDRYSHEQYF TGTGCCAGCAGTAAGGACAGGTACTCCCACGAGCAGTACTTC
TRBJ1-1 few TRBV4-2 - CASSQGAPESEAFF TGTGCCAGCAGCCAAGGGGCCCCGGAGTCTGAAGCTTTCTTT
TRBJ2-2 many TRBV12-3/TRBV12-4 TRBD1 CASSSTDRARTGELFF TGTGCCAGCAGTTCAACCGACAGGGCTCGGACCGGGGAGCTGTTTTTT
TRBJ2-3 - TRBV9 TRBD1 CASSVGRTGAPDTQYF TGTGCCAGCAGCGTAGGAAGGACAGGGGCCCCAGATACGCAGTATTTT
TRBJ2-2 - TRBV29-1 - CSVYGQHGELFF TGCAGCGTTTACGGACAGCACGGGGAGCTGTTTTTT